This is a list of T cell receptor beta chains from one sample in a study of blood T cells in healthy people across ages. MiXCR was run by TCRdb on the 5' RACE reads, yielding one entry per CDR3 protein. The table records 630,000 or so distinct CDR3 sequences, 32% of them present only once. The sample consisted of blood. These receptors were collected from an elderly woman in good health. CDR3s include the opening cysteine and the closing phenylalanine or tryptophan. D genes are given only for firm matches. Size is omitted from some rows. Given values are once, few, many or a class for expanded clones.

j_call clone_size v_call d_call cdr3_aa cdr3_nt
TRBJ1-6 few TRBV30 - CALEPGGSNSPLHF TGTGCCTTGGAGCCGGGGGGCAGTAATTCACCCCTCCACTTT
TRBJ2-5 many TRBV4-2 TRBD2 CASSPTGGVEETQYF TGTGCCAGCAGCCCCACGGGGGGGGTCGAGGAGACCCAGTACTTC
TRBJ2-5 many TRBV5-6 - CASSSALAGAGETQYF TGTGCCAGCAGCTCCGCGTTGGCGGGGGCTGGAGAGACCCAGTACTTC
TRBJ2-3 many TRBV20-1 TRBD2 CSASPPTSGGALDTQYF TGCAGTGCTAGCCCACCGACTAGCGGGGGGGCCTTAGATACGCAGTATTTT
TRBJ2-5 few TRBV4-1 - CASSQPPGGRDEQYF TGCGCCAGCAGCCAACCCCCTGGGGGGCGTGATGAGCAGTACTTC
TRBJ2-5 - TRBV4-2 - CASSQDLGTPTVSINNEQYF TGTGCCAGCAGCCAAGATCTTGGGACCCCCACAGTGTCCATAAACAATGAGCAGTACTTC
TRBJ2-3 many TRBV5-1 TRBD2 CASKSGGFTNTQYF TGCGCCAGCAAAAGCGGGGGGTTCACGAATACGCAGTATTTT
TRBJ2-7 many TRBV5-1 - CASSLDGNLAYEQYF TGCGCCAGCAGCTTAGATGGCAATCTGGCGTACGAGCAGTACTTC
TRBJ1-1 - TRBV2 - CTSSEALNHIEAFF TGTACCAGCAGTGAGGCATTAAACCACATTGAAGCTTTCTTT
TRBJ1-5 - TRBV13 TRBD1 CASSRTGYNQPQHF TGTGCCAGCAGCCGGACAGGCTACAATCAGCCCCAGCATTTT
TRBJ2-7 many TRBV7-9 TRBD1 CASSWVRQGQVTYEQYF TGTGCCAGCAGCTGGGTAAGACAGGGACAGGTAACCTACGAGCAGTACTTC
TRBJ1-6 - TRBV3-1 - CASSQSQKGSPLHF TGTGCCAGCAGCCAATCTCAAAAGGGCTCACCCCTCCACTTT
TRBJ1-1 - TRBV7-2 - CASSWGTGGGNTEAFF TGTGCCAGCAGCTGGGGGACGGGAGGGGGGAACACTGAAGCTTTCTTT
TRBJ1-2 - TRBV28 TRBD1 CASSLLGTAYGYTF TGTGCCAGCAGTTTATTAGGGACAGCTTATGGCTACACCTTC
TRBJ2-4 - TRBV12-3/TRBV12-4 TRBD2 CASSSGGSRAKNIQYF TGTGCCAGCAGTTCCGGGGGGAGCCGGGCCAAAAACATTCAGTACTTC
TRBJ2-1 once TRBV4-1 - CASSQVELYEQFF TGCGCCAGCAGCCAAGTGGAGTTGTATGAGCAGTTCTTC
TRBJ1-1 - TRBV18 - CASSPTRGSGNTEAFF TGTGCCAGCTCACCAACCCGGGGGTCCGGGAACACTGAAGCTTTCTTT
TRBJ1-5 - TRBV6-6 - CASSYGGQPQHF TGTGCCAGCAGTTATGGGGGTCAGCCCCAGCATTTT
TRBJ2-3 few TRBV5-1 TRBD2 CASSTTAGGTDTQYF TGCGCCAGCAGCACAACTGCGGGAGGGACAGATACGCAGTATTTT
TRBJ2-1 - TRBV9 - CASSSREGAYNEQFF TGTGCCAGCAGCTCAAGGGAGGGGGCCTACAATGAGCAGTTCTTC
TRBJ2-3 - TRBV20-1 TRBD2 CSANTWTSGGPITDTQYF TGCAGTGCCAACACTTGGACTAGCGGGGGCCCGATCACAGATACGCAGTATTTT
TRBJ2-3 many TRBV9 - CASSPPAGTDTQYF TGTGCCAGCAGCCCCCCAGCTGGCACAGATACGCAGTATTTT
TRBJ2-5 - TRBV3-1 - CASSQEAKGVQYF TGTGCCAGCAGCCAAGAAGCAAAGGGGGTCCAGTACTTC
TRBJ2-1 - TRBV9 - CASTLGLAKGDNERFF TGTGCCAGCACCCTAGGTTTGGCTAAGGGAGACAATGAGCGGTTCTTC
TRBJ2-6 - TRBV7-9 - CARGDSGANVLTF TGTGCCAGGGGCGACTCTGGGGCCAACGTCCTGACTTTC
TRBJ2-7 - TRBV12-3/TRBV12-4 - CAGSLAFGGRSYEQYF TGTGCCGGCAGTTTAGCTTTTGGCGGGCGCTCCTACGAGCAGTACTTC
TRBJ2-7 - TRBV11-2 - CASSLLTGRGSYEQYF TGTGCCAGCAGCTTATTAACAGGGAGGGGGTCCTACGAGCAGTACTTC
TRBJ2-1 - TRBV7-9 - CASSLGTGAVNEQFF TGTGCCAGCAGCTTAGGAACGGGAGCGGTCAATGAGCAGTTCTTC